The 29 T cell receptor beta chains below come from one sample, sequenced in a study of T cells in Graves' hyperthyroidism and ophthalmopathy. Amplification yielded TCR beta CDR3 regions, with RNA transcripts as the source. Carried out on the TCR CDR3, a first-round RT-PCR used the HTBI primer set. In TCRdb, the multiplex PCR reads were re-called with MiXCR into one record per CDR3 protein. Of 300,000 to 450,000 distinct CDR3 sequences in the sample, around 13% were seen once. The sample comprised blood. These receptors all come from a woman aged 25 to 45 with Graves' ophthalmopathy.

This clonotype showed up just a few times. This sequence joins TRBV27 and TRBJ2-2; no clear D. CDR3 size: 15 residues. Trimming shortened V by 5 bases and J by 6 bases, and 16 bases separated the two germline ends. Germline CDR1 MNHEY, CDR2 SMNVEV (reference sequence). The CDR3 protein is CASSPDAVIAGELFF. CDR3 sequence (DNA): TGTGCCAGCAGTCCCGATGCGGTGATCGCCGGGGAGCTGTTTTTT.

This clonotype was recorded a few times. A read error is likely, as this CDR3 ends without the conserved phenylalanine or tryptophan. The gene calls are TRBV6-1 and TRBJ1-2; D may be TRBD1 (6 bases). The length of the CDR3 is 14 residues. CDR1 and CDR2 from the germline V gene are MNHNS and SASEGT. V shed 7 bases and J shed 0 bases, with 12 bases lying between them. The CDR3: CASIQRGTNYGYTL. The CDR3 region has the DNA TGTGCCAGCATCCAAAGGGGGACTAACTATGGCTACACCCTC.

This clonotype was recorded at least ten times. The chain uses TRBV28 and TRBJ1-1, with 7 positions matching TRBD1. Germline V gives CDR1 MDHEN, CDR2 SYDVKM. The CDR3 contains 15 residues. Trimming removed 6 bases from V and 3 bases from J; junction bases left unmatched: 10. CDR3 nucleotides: TGTGCCAGCAGGTTCGAGGGACAGCCTTACACTGAAGCTTTCTTT. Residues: CASRFEGQPYTEAFF.

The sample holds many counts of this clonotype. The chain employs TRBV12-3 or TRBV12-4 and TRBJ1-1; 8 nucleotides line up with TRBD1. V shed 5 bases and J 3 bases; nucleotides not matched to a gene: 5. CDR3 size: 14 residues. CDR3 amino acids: CASSPDRVYTEAFF. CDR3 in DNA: TGTGCCAGCAGTCCGGACAGGGTATACACTGAAGCTTTCTTT.

The CDR3 spells CASSLVRRTPRAQYF. CDR3 DNA: TGTGCCAGCAGCTTAGTGAGACGGACGCCCCGGGCGCAGTATTTT. This sequence joins TRBV7-2 and TRBJ2-3, with unresolved D. The CDR3 has 15 residues. The V and J ends lost 1 base and 10 bases respectively, with 18 bases between them. Germline V gives CDR1 SGHTA, CDR2 FQGNSA. Combining the CDR3 with reference TRBV7-2 and TRBJ2-3 gives the whole variable domain GAGVSQSPSNKVTEKGKDVELRCDPISGHTALYWYRQSLGQGLEFLIYFQGNSAPDKSGLPSDRFSAERTGGSVSTLTIQRTQQEDSAVYLCASSLVRRTPRAQYFGPGTRLTVL.

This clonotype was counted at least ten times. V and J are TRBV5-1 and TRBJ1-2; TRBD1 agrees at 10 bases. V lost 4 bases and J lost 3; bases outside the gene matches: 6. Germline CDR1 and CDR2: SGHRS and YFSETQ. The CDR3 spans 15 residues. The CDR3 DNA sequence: TGCGCCAGCAGCCACCCGGACAGGGGGTACTATGGCTACACCTTC. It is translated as CASSHPDRGYYGYTF.

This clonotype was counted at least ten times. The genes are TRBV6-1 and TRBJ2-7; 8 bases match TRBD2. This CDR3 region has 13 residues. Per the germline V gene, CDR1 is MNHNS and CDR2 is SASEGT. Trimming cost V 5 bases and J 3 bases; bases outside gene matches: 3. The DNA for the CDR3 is TGTGCCAGCAGTTACCGGGGGGGCTACGAGCAGTACTTC. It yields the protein CASSYRGGYEQYF.

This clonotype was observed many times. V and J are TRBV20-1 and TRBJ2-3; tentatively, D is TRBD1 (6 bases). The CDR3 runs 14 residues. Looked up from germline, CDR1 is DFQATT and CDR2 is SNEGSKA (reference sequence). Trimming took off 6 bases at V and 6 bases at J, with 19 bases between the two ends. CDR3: CSAEGQLGVDTQYF. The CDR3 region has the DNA TGCAGTGCCGAAGGACAGCTCGGGGTTGATACGCAGTATTTT.

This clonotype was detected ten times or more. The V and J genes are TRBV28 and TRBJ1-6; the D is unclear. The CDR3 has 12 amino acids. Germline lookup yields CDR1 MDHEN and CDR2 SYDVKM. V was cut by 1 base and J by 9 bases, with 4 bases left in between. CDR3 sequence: CASSLSGSPLHF. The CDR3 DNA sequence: TGTGCCAGCAGTTTATCGGGTTCACCCCTCCACTTT.

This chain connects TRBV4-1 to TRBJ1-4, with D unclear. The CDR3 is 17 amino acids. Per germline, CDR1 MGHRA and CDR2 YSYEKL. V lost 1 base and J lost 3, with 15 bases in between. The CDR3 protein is CASSQGFGPGANEKLFF. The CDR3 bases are TGCGCCAGCAGCCAAGGTTTCGGGCCCGGGGCTAATGAAAAACTGTTTTTT.

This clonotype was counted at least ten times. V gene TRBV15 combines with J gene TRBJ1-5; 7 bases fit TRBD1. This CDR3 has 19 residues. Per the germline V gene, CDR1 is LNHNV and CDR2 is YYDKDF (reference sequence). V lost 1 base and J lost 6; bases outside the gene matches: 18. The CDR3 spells CATSRAREEGAGRSQPQHF. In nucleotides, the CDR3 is TGTGCCACCAGCAGAGCCCGTGAAGAGGGGGCTGGTCGGAGTCAGCCCCAGCATTTT.

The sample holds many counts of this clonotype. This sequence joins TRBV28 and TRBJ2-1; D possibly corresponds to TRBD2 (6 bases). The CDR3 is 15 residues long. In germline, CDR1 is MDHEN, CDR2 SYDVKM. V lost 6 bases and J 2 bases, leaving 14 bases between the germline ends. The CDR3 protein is CASREAGKAYNEQFF. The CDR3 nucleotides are TGTGCCAGCAGAGAGGCGGGGAAAGCCTACAATGAGCAGTTCTTC.

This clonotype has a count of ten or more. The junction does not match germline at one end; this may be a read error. The CDR3 DNA follows: TGCACCAGCAGCGGGGGGACAGGGATAGATACGCAGTATTTT. Translation: CTSSGGTGIDTQYF. V and J are TRBV5-1 and TRBJ2-3; D is possibly TRBD1 or TRBD2 (9 bases each). In germline, CDR1 is SGHRS, CDR2 YFSETQ. This CDR3 has 14 residues.

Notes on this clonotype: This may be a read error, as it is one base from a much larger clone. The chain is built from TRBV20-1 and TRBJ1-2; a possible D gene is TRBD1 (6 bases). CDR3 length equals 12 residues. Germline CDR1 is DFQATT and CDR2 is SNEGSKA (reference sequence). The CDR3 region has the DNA TGCAGTGTTAGAGATCAGGGGTATGGCTACACCTTC. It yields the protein CSVRDQGYGYTF.

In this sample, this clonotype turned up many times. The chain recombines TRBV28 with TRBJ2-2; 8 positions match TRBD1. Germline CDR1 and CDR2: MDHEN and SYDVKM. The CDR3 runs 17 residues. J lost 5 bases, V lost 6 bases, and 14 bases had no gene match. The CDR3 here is CASSLVMDRAGTGELFF. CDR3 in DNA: TGTGCCAGCAGCCTAGTTATGGACAGGGCCGGGACCGGGGAGCTGTTTTTT.

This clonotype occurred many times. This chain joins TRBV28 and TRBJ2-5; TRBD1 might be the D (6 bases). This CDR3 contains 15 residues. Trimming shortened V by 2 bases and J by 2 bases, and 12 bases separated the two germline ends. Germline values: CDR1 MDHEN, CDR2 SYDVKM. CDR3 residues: CASSLKGVYQETQYF. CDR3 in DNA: TGTGCCAGCAGTTTAAAGGGGGTCTATCAAGAGACCCAGTACTTC.

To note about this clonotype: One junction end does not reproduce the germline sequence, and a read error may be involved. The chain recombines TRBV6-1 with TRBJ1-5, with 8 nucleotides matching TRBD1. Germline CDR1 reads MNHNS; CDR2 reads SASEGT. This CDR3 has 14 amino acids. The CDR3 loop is CVSSPGQGDQPQHF. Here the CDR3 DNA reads TGTGTCAGCAGCCCCGGACAGGGTGACCAGCCCCAGCATTTT.

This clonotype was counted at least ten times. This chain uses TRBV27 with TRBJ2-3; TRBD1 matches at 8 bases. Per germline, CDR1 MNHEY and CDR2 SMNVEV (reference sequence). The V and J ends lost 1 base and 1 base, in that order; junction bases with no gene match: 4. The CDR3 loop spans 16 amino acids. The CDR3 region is CASSLWTGMGTDTQYF. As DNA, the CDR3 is TGTGCCAGCAGTTTATGGACAGGGATGGGCACAGATACGCAGTATTTT.

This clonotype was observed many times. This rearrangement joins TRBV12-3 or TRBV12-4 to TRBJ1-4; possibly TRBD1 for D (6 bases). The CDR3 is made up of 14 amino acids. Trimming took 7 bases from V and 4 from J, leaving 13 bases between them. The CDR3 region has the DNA TGTGCCAGCACCCGTAGGGGACATAATGAAAAACTGTTTTTT. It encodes CASTRRGHNEKLFF.

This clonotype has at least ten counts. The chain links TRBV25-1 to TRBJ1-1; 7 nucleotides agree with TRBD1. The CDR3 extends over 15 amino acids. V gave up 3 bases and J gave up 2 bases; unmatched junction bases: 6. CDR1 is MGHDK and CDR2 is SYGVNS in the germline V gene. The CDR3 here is CASSEPTGSNTEAFF. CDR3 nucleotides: TGTGCCAGCAGTGAGCCGACAGGGAGCAACACTGAAGCTTTCTTT.

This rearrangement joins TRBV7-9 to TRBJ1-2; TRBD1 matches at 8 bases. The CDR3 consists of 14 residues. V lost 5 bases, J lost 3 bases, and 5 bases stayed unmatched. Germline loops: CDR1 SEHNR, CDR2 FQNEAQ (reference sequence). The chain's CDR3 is CASSTPGGDYGYTF. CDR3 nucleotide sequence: TGTGCCAGCAGCACACCAGGGGGCGACTATGGCTACACCTTC.

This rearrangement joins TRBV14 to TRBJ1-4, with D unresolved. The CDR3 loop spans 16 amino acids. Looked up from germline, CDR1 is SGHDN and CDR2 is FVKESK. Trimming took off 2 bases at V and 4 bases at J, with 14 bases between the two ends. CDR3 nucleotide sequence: TGTGCCAGCAGCCAACTAAGCCGACGGGATAATGAAAAACTGTTTTTT. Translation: CASSQLSRRDNEKLFF.

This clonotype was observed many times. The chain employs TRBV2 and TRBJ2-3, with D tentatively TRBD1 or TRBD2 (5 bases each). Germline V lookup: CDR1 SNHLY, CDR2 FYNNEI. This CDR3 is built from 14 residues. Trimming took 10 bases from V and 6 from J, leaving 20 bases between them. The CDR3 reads CAIRDRAPSDTQYF. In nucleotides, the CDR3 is TGTGCCATTAGGGACCGGGCCCCTTCGGATACGCAGTATTTT.

The CDR3 DNA follows: TGTGCCAGCAGTTACGGACAGGGCGGTTCCGCTGAAGCTTTCTTT. Amino acid sequence: CASSYGQGGSAEAFF. The J gene is TRBJ1-1, the V gene TRBV6-5; 8 nucleotides agree with TRBD1. J lost 6 bases, V lost 2 bases, and 8 bases had no gene match. The CDR3 sequence is 15 residues long. Germline V CDR1 and CDR2: MNHEY, SVGAGI.

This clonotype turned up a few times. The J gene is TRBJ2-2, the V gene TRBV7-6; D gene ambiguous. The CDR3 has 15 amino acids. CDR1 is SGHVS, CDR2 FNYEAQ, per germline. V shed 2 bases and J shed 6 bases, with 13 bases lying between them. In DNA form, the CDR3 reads TGTGCCAGCAGCTTAAGACCTCACACAGCCGGGGAGCTGTTTTTT. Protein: CASSLRPHTAGELFF.

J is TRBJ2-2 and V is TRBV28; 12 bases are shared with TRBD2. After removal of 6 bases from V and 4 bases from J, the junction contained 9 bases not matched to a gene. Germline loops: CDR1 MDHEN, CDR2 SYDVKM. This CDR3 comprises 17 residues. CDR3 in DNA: TGTGCCAGCAGGAAACGGACTAGCGGGGTCCTCACCGGGGAGCTGTTTTTT. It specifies CASRKRTSGVLTGELFF.

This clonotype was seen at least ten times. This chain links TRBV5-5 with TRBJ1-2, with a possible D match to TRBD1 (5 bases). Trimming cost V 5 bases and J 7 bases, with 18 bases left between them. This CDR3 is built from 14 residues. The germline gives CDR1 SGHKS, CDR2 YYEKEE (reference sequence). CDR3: CASRAQGLIRGYTF. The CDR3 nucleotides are TGTGCCAGCAGAGCTCAGGGACTCATACGTGGCTACACCTTC.

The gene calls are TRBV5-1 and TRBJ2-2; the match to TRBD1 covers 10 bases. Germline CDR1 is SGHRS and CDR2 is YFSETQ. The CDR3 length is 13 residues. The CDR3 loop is CTLDRGVTGELFF. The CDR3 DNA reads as TGCACCCTGGACAGGGGGGTCACCGGGGAGCTGTTTTTT.

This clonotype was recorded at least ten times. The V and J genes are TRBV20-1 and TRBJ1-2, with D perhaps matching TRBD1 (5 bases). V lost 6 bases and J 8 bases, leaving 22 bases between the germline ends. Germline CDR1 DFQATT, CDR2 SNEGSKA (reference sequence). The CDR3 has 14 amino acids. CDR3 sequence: CSALPDSAPRGYTF. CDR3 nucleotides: TGCAGTGCCCTACCCGACAGTGCCCCCCGAGGCTACACCTTC.